The 6 T cell receptor beta chains presented below share a single source sample, sequenced in a study of blood T cell repertoires in COVID-19. This table comes from immunoSEQ multiplex PCR, and its TCRdb copy is limited to in-frame clones, with some not included. The sample shows about 200,000 clones, about 82% of them seen only once. The sample taken for sequencing was PBMCs or T cells enriched from blood (not recorded which). The receptors were sampled from a man between 40 and 49 years old with acute COVID-19.

This chain uses TRBV18 with TRBJ2-1; D is possibly TRBD2 (6 bases). Germline V CDR1 and CDR2: KGHSH, LQKENI. The CDR3 contains 13 residues. V lost 8 bases, J lost 5 bases, and 13 bases lay in between. CDR3 coding DNA: TGTGCCAGCCAGCCGGGACTCAACAATGAGCAGTTCTTC. Translation: CASQPGLNNEQFF.

This clone was found once. The J gene is TRBJ2-6, the V gene TRBV7-9, with D unresolved. Trimming took off 8 bases at V and 1 base at J, with 18 bases between the two ends. This CDR3 has 17 residues. CDR1 and CDR2 (germline): SEHNR, FQNEAQ (reference sequence). Written as DNA, the CDR3 is TGTGCCAGCGGCCAGACTGCCGTTTTTTCTGGGGCCAACGTCCTGACTTTC. This sequence encodes CASGQTAVFSGANVLTF.

V is TRBV25-1 and J is TRBJ1-1, with D hard to call. The V gene lost 4 bases and the J gene lost 4 bases, with 19 bases spanning the gap. Germline V gene data show CDR1 as MGHDK and CDR2 as SYGVNS. CDR3 length equals 16 residues. The DNA for the CDR3 is TGTGCCAGCAGTGGAGGTATGTCGGGTCGTCGCACTGAAGCTTTCTTT. Translated: CASSGGMSGRRTEAFF.

The genes are TRBV7-9 and TRBJ1-1; a weak D match, TRBD1 (6 bases). The germline CDR1 and CDR2 sequences are SEHNR and FQNEAQ (reference sequence). With 4 bases removed from V and 3 bases from J, the gap between germline ends came to 9 bases. The CDR3 loop spans 13 amino acids. CDR3 nucleotide sequence: TGTGCCAGCAGCTCGGACAGCTACACTGAAGCTTTCTTT. Translating gives CASSSDSYTEAFF.

This chain uses TRBV6-5 with TRBJ1-5; no reliable D call. The CDR3 is made up of 13 amino acids. Deletions cut 5 bases from V and 3 bases from J, with 8 bases between. CDR1 MNHEY and CDR2 SVGAGI come from the germline V gene. CDR3 amino acids: CASSPGTNQPQHF. Written as DNA, the CDR3 is TGTGCCAGCAGTCCGGGTACCAATCAGCCCCAGCATTTT.

The gene calls are TRBV20-1 and TRBJ2-7, with 11 bases that match TRBD2. Germline V lookup: CDR1 DFQATT, CDR2 SNEGSKA (reference sequence). The CDR3 spans 14 residues. J gave up 4 bases and V 6 bases, and 8 bases lay outside the gene matches. The CDR3 region is CSASTGTSGYEQYF. CDR3 bases: TGCAGTGCCAGTACCGGGACTAGCGGTTACGAGCAGTACTTC.